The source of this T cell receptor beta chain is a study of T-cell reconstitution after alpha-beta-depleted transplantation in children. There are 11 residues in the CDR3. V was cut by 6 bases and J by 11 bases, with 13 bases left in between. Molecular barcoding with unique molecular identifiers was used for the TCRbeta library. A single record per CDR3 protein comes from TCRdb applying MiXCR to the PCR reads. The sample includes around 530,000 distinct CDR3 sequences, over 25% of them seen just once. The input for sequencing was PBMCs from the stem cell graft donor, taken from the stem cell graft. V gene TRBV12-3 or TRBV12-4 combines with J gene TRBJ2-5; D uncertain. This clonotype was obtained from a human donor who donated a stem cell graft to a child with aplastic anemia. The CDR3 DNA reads TGTGCCAGCAGCCAGAATGCGTGGCAGTACTTC. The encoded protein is CASSQNAWQYF.